The T cell receptor (beta chain) described here comes from a study of T cells in Graves' hyperthyroidism and ophthalmopathy. Study results and caveats: A model built on 13 V-J features separated ophthalmopathy from stable hyperthyroidism. In the blood, most expanded thyroid clonotypes above 0.001 appeared as well.

Turning to this clonotype: Its antigen is not known. A much larger clonotype is one base distant, so this may be a read error.

Amplification of TCR beta CDR3 regions used RNA as the template. An initial round of RT-PCR targeting the TCR CDR3 relied on the HTBI primer set. MiXCR was run by TCRdb on the multiplex PCR reads, yielding one entry per CDR3 protein. The sample lists 300,000 to 450,000 distinct CDR3 sequences; about 15% were seen once. CDR3 length: 15 amino acids. Germline CDR1 LGHNT, CDR2 FRNRAP. Graves' hyperthyroidism is called stable when ophthalmopathy does not progress within 18 months. The diagnostic basis comprised clinical symptoms, serum thyroxine and TRAb, thyroid ultrasound and orbital computed tomography.

This receptor was taken from a woman aged 55-69 years with Graves' hyperthyroidism. J is TRBJ2-3 and V is TRBV12-5; no clear D gene. The sample consisted of blood. The CDR3 sequence is CASGLDRVSTDTQSF. The CDR3 DNA reads as TGTGCTAGTGGTTTGGACCGGGTTAGCACAGATACGCAGTCTTTT.